These 2 T cell receptor beta chains share one sample of origin, sequenced in a study of cytomegalovirus exposure and HLA in healthy donors. Measured with immunoSEQ multiplex PCR; TCRdb has only the in-frame clones, and not every one. Of under 150,000 clones detected, 90% to 95% appear once; the ten largest clones hold roughly 0.7%. Material: PBMCs. These receptors originate from a man in his late teens or twenties in good health and CMV-seronegative.

The chain uses TRBV19 and TRBJ2-7; perhaps TRBD2 as D (5 bases). The CDR3 covers 13 residues. V was clipped by 3 bases and J by 5 bases, with 11 bases between them. CDR1 is LNHDA, CDR2 SQIVND, per germline (reference sequence). The CDR3 protein is CASSIKGVDEQYF. CDR3 DNA: TGTGCCAGTAGTATTAAGGGAGTGGACGAGCAGTACTTC.

The chain combines TRBV7-2 with TRBJ1-4; TRBD1 agrees at 7 bases. The CDR3 extends over 15 amino acids. With 2 bases clipped from V and 6 bases from J, the junction kept 6 bases outside the gene matches. Germline V lookup: CDR1 SGHTA, CDR2 FQGNSA. The CDR3 region is CASSLSPGGYEKLFF. Written as DNA, the CDR3 is TGTGCCAGCAGCTTATCCCCAGGGGGATATGAAAAACTGTTTTTT.